These T cell receptor beta chains were read from a single sample in a study of post-analysis software for immune sequencing data. Using its own MiXCR run on the PCR reads, TCRdb lists one record per CDR3 protein. The sample consists of about 770,000 distinct CDR3 sequences, more than 45% of them appearing once. Sequences were obtained from blood. These receptors all stem from a girl aged 5-17 years with multiple sclerosis. Each CDR3 is given with its conserved first and last residue. The D gene is left open where the match is weak. Not all rows give a size; the values are once, few, many and, for expanded clones, a class.

>TRBV5-1|.|.|TRBJ2-7|15
CASSLNQRSSYEQYF
TGCGCCAGCAGCTTGAACCAGCGGTCCTCCTACGAGCAGTACTTC
>TRBV5-1|TRBD2|few|TRBJ2-5|16
CASSLRTSGTAETQYF
TGCGCCAGCAGCTTAAGGACTAGCGGGACTGCAGAGACCCAGTACTTC
>TRBV20-1|.|.|TRBJ2-1|14
CSAPAPRSYNEQFF
TGCAGTGCCCCCGCTCCTCGCTCCTACAATGAGCAGTTCTTC
>TRBV4-3|.|few|TRBJ2-3|18
CASSSSSRGGAGTDTQYF
TGCGCCAGCAGCAGCAGCTCCAGGGGCGGAGCGGGCACAGATACGCAGTATTTT
>TRBV27|.|few|TRBJ2-6|16
CASSLVQATGANVLTF
TGTGCCAGCAGTTTAGTTCAAGCCACCGGGGCCAACGTCCTGACTTTC
>TRBV4-2|TRBD1|.|TRBJ2-2|18
CASSQGPQGAANTGELFF
TGTGCCAGCAGCCAGGGTCCACAGGGGGCCGCGAACACCGGGGAGCTGTTTTTT
>TRBV5-1|.|.|TRBJ2-2|13
CASSSTITGELFF
TGCGCCAGCAGTTCTACGATCACCGGGGAGCTGTTTTTT
>TRBV29-1|.|few|TRBJ2-3|17
CSVKQHQGNSYTDTQYF
TGCAGCGTGAAACAACACCAAGGGAACAGTTACACAGATACGCAGTATTTT
>TRBV7-2|.|few|TRBJ2-3|15
CASSLDGGEQNTQYF
TGTGCCAGCAGCTTAGATGGGGGAGAGCAAAATACGCAGTATTTT
>TRBV29-1|TRBD2|few|TRBJ2-1|15
CSVDPPSGRVNEQFF
TGCAGCGTTGACCCCCCTAGCGGACGTGTCAATGAGCAGTTCTTC
>TRBV5-6|.|few|TRBJ2-7|16
CASSLTGEVTYYEQYF
TGTGCCAGCAGCTTGACAGGGGAGGTCACCTACTACGAGCAGTACTTC
>TRBV11-1|TRBD2|.|TRBJ2-1|17
CASNNPRAGGAYNEQFF
TGTGCCAGCAACAACCCCCGGGCGGGAGGGGCCTACAATGAGCAGTTCTTC
>TRBV5-1|.|few|TRBJ2-2|15
CASSLLEPGTGELFF
TGCGCCAGCAGCTTGCTGGAACCCGGGACCGGGGAGCTGTTTTTT
>TRBV6-2/TRBV6-3|.|.|TRBJ2-7|13
CASRFGHSYEQYF
TGTGCCAGCAGATTCGGACACAGCTACGAGCAGTACTTC
>TRBV12-3/TRBV12-4|TRBD2|few|TRBJ2-1|19
CASSFPGGAGVYSYNEQFF
TGTGCCAGCAGTTTCCCCGGTGGAGCGGGAGTTTATTCCTACAATGAGCAGTTCTTC
>TRBV9|TRBD1|.|TRBJ2-3|14
CASSATGGPDTQYF
TGTGCCAGCAGCGCGACAGGGGGCCCAGATACGCAGTATTTT
>TRBV20-1|.|.|TRBJ1-6|14
CSASPRVRQGPLHF
TGCAGTGCTAGTCCAAGGGTTCGCCAAGGACCCCTCCACTTT
>TRBV10-3|.|few|TRBJ2-5|13
CAISEYVYAEQYF
TGTGCCATCAGTGAGTACGTGTACGCGGAGCAGTACTTC
>TRBV9|.|.|TRBJ2-1|13
CASSADPAQEQFF
TGTGCCAGCAGCGCCGACCCTGCGCAGGAGCAGTTCTTC
>TRBV5-6|.|few|TRBJ2-7|14
CASSPHTSSYEQYF
TGTGCCAGCAGCCCCCACACGAGCTCCTACGAGCAGTACTTC
>TRBV11-2|.|.|TRBJ2-5|12
CASSSPSGTQYF
TGTGCCAGCAGCTCACCCTCGGGGACCCAGTACTTC
>TRBV28|TRBD1|.|TRBJ1-1|14
CASRGTGENTEAFF
TGTGCCAGCAGGGGGACAGGGGAAAACACTGAAGCTTTCTTT
>TRBV7-9|.|.|TRBJ2-7|15
CASSSRGAGKYEQYF
TGTGCCAGCAGCTCCCGGGGAGCGGGTAAATACGAGCAGTACTTC
>TRBV6-5|.|many|TRBJ2-1|12
CASSYSGNEQFF
TGTGCCAGCAGCTATTCGGGCAATGAGCAGTTCTTC
>TRBV11-3|TRBD2|few|TRBJ2-1|15
CASSPGGGQGNEQFF
TGTGCCAGCAGCCCCGGGGGGGGTCAGGGCAATGAGCAGTTCTTC
>TRBV6-2/TRBV6-3|TRBD1|.|TRBJ2-7|16
CASSNPDRGRPYEQYF
TGTGCCAGCAGTAACCCCGACAGGGGGCGACCCTACGAGCAGTACTTC
>TRBV12-3/TRBV12-4|.|.|TRBJ2-6|15
CASSQRGAGANVLTF
TGTGCCAGCAGCCAAAGGGGGGCTGGGGCCAACGTCCTGACTTTC
>TRBV28|.|.|TRBJ2-7|14
CASSFQRAPYEQYF
TGTGCCAGCAGTTTTCAGCGGGCTCCCTACGAGCAGTACTTC
>TRBV7-2|.|few|TRBJ2-5|16
CASSLWFGTPQETQYF
TGTGCCAGCAGCCTATGGTTCGGGACACCCCAAGAGACCCAGTACTTC
>TRBV29-1|.|few|TRBJ2-7|11
CSAAGPYEQYF
TGCAGCGCCGCAGGCCCCTACGAGCAGTACTTC
>TRBV4-3|TRBD2|few|TRBJ2-1|18
CASSQEARSGISYNEQFF
TGCGCCAGCAGCCAAGAAGCACGGAGCGGGATCTCCTACAATGAGCAGTTCTTC
>TRBV12-3/TRBV12-4|.|.|TRBJ2-1|12
CASSGEANEQFF
TGTGCCAGCAGTGGGGAAGCGAATGAGCAGTTCTTC
>TRBV20-1|.|few|TRBJ2-1|13
CSARLVTYNEQFF
TGCAGTGCTAGGCTAGTAACCTACAATGAGCAGTTCTTC
>TRBV12-3/TRBV12-4|.|few|TRBJ2-4|12
CASRNGKNIQYF
TGTGCCAGCAGGAATGGCAAAAACATTCAGTACTTC
>TRBV6-5|.|.|TRBJ2-7|16
CASSSYWESSYNEQYF
TGTGCCAGCAGTTCCTACTGGGAAAGCTCCTACAATGAGCAGTACTTC
>TRBV12-3/TRBV12-4|TRBD2|few|TRBJ2-7|14
CASRSSGSSYEQYF
TGTGCCAGCAGGAGTAGCGGGAGCTCCTACGAGCAGTACTTC
>TRBV11-2|TRBD1|.|TRBJ2-7|14
CASSLDDRAYEQYF
TGTGCCAGCAGCTTAGATGACAGGGCGTACGAGCAGTACTTC
>TRBV24-1|.|.|TRBJ2-3|14
CATSGDRSTDTQYF
TGTGCCACCAGTGGGGACCGTAGCACAGATACGCAGTATTTT
>TRBV12-3/TRBV12-4|.|.|TRBJ2-5|16
CASSLARRLLQETQYF
TGTGCCAGCAGTTTAGCGCGCAGGTTGCTCCAAGAGACCCAGTACTTC
>TRBV6-5|.|.|TRBJ2-1|15
CASSCRGEAYNEQFF
TGTGCCAGCAGTTGCAGGGGGGAGGCTTACAATGAGCAGTTCTTC
>TRBV5-1|.|.|TRBJ2-3|14
CASNRDISTDTQYF
TGCGCCAGCAATCGAGACATAAGCACAGATACGCAGTATTTT
>TRBV3-1|.|.|TRBJ2-5|13
CASRLPGQETQYF
TGTGCCAGCAGACTCCCCGGCCAAGAGACCCAGTACTTC
>TRBV6-5|.|.|TRBJ1-2|15
CASTRTGTSNYGYTF
TGTGCCAGCACCCGAACGGGAACCTCTAACTATGGCTACACCTTC
>TRBV5-6|TRBD2|.|TRBJ2-3|15
CASSSGGRATDTQYF
TGTGCCAGCAGCTCCGGCGGGAGGGCCACAGATACGCAGTATTTT
>TRBV7-9|.|.|TRBJ1-4|15
CASSQIQGINEKLFF
TGTGCCAGCAGCCAGATCCAGGGCATTAATGAAAAACTGTTTTTT
>TRBV7-3|.|.|TRBJ2-6|17
CASSPGPLLSGANVLTF
TGTGCCAGCAGCCCAGGACCGTTACTCTCTGGGGCCAACGTCCTGACTTTC
>TRBV6-2/TRBV6-3|.|once|TRBJ1-1|11
CASGVSPEAFF
TGTGCCAGCGGCGTGTCGCCTGAAGCTTTCTTT
>TRBV6-5|.|.|TRBJ1-5|16
CASSYSWGASNQPQHF
TGTGCCAGCAGTTACTCGTGGGGGGCAAGCAATCAGCCCCAGCATTTT
>TRBV7-9|TRBD2|.|TRBJ2-3|15
CASSLAGAITDTQYF
TGTGCCAGCAGCTTGGCGGGAGCTATCACAGATACGCAGTATTTT
>TRBV7-2|TRBD2|.|TRBJ2-3|15
CASTQERAGGDTQYF
TGTGCCAGCACCCAAGAGAGGGCGGGGGGAGATACGCAGTATTTT
>TRBV20-1|.|.|TRBJ2-3|14
CSAGRSLLGDTQYF
TGCAGTGCGGGGCGCTCTCTTCTCGGGGATACGCAGTATTTT
>TRBV28|.|.|TRBJ1-2|13
CASIPSAGAGYTF
TGTGCCAGCATCCCCTCCGCGGGGGCAGGCTACACCTTC
>TRBV3-1|TRBD2|.|TRBJ2-7|16
CASSQRGTSEGYEQYF
TGTGCCAGCAGCCAACGTGGGACTAGCGAGGGCTACGAGCAGTACTTC
>TRBV29-1|.|few|TRBJ2-6|17
CSVASGATISGANVLTF
TGCAGCGTTGCCAGTGGGGCCACTATCTCTGGGGCCAACGTCCTGACTTTC
>TRBV10-3|TRBD1|few|TRBJ1-2|16
CAISPGQGAQGDGYTF
TGTGCCATCAGTCCGGGACAGGGGGCGCAAGGTGACGGCTACACCTTC